This T cell receptor (beta chain) was found in a study of identical twins. TCRdb independently ran MiXCR on the 5' RACE reads; one entry per CDR3 protein. The sample includes about 240,000 distinct CDR3 sequences, about an eighth of them seen just once. A few counts support this clonotype. The data were also submitted as part of a second study, on yellow fever vaccine responses in identical twins.

The receptor was isolated from a woman aged 18-29 years in good health. Sequenced: memory (CD45RO+) T cells sorted from blood.

This CDR3 reads CASSLRASDPHEQYF. The CDR3 bases are TGTGCCAGCAGCTTGAGGGCTAGCGACCCCCACGAGCAGTACTTC. The V gene is TRBV5-4, the J gene TRBJ2-7; the D gene is possibly TRBD2 (6 bases). CDR1 and CDR2 from the germline V gene are SGHNT and YYREEE (reference sequence). CDR3 length: 15 residues. Trimming took off 1 base at V and 5 bases at J, with 16 bases between the two ends.